Each of the 21 T cell receptor beta chains below was sequenced from the same sample in a study of T cell responses to AZD1222 COVID-19 vaccine. Profiled with immunoSEQ multiplex PCR; TCRdb holds only in-frame clones, not every one. Here the sample spans around 52,000 clones, roughly 86% being singletons. The material was peripheral blood, obtained on day 0 of AZD1222 vaccination. The receptors here all came from an adult in good health.

The V call is TRBV7-2, the J call TRBJ1-2; no firm D call. Germline values: CDR1 SGHTA, CDR2 FQGNSA. The length of the CDR3 is 16 residues. V shed 1 base and J shed 4 bases, with 16 bases lying between them. CDR3 in amino acids: CASSLGGAGQSYGYTF. The CDR3 DNA reads TGTGCCAGCAGCTTAGGGGGAGCGGGTCAGAGCTATGGCTACACCTTC.

The rearrangement joins TRBV5-4 to TRBJ2-2; D is ambiguous. CDR1 and CDR2 (germline): SGHNT, YYREEE (reference sequence). With 3 bases removed from V and 3 bases from J, the gap between germline ends came to 3 bases. This CDR3 is built from 12 residues. For the CDR3, the DNA is TGTGCCAGCAGCTGGGACACCGGGGAGCTGTTTTTT. Encoded protein: CASSWDTGELFF.

The rearrangement joins TRBV27 to TRBJ1-1; a possible D gene is TRBD1 (6 bases). Looked up from germline, CDR1 is MNHEY and CDR2 is SMNVEV (reference sequence). The CDR3 is made up of 12 amino acids. V shed 7 bases and J shed 3 bases, with 9 bases lying between them. The CDR3 coding sequence is TGTGCCAGCAAAGAGGGGGACACTGAAGCTTTCTTT. Protein: CASKEGDTEAFF.

The chain is built from TRBV24-1 and TRBJ2-1; possibly TRBD1 for D (6 bases). V shed 0 bases and J shed 6 bases, with 14 bases lying between them. CDR3 length equals 16 residues. CDR1 is KGHDR, CDR2 SFDVKD, per germline. The CDR3 DNA reads TGTGCCACCAGTGATTTGGGGGGCGTCCGGGCCAATGAGCAGTTCTTC. Translation: CATSDLGGVRANEQFF.

This chain links TRBV4-3 with TRBJ1-3; D gene unclear. The CDR3 is made up of 16 amino acids. Germline values: CDR1 LGHNA, CDR2 YSLEER. V gave up 6 bases and J gave up 0 bases, with 15 bases separating them. CDR3 in amino acids: CASSKRIRDSGNTIYF. CDR3 sequence (DNA): TGCGCCAGCAGTAAACGTATAAGGGACTCTGGAAACACCATATATTTT.

J is TRBJ1-3 and V is TRBV7-2; D possibly corresponds to TRBD1 (6 bases). Germline assignment: CDR1 SGHTA and CDR2 FQGNSA. Trimming stripped 2 bases from V and 4 bases from J, with 12 bases between. This CDR3 comprises 15 residues. In DNA, the CDR3 is TGTGCCAGCAGCTTAATCACAGGGAGCGGAAACACCATATATTTT. It yields the protein CASSLITGSGNTIYF.

This rearrangement joins TRBV6-5 to TRBJ2-1; TRBD1 aligns across 9 bases. V was pared by 6 bases and J by 15 bases, with 18 bases of the junction left unmatched. CDR3 length equals 15 residues. Germline CDR1 is MNHEY and CDR2 is SVGAGI. CDR3 loop: CASRRGQGGRGVWFF. CDR3 bases: TGTGCCAGCAGACGGGGACAGGGAGGCCGGGGGGTTTGGTTCTTC.

The chain has TRBV9 and TRBJ1-2, with 10 bases that match TRBD1. This CDR3 has 16 amino acids. Unmatched junction bases numbered 6, after V lost 0 bases and J lost 4 bases. CDR1 and CDR2 from the germline V gene are SGDLS and YYNGEE. This CDR3 reads CASSVDQTGGTYGYTF. CDR3 coding DNA: TGTGCCAGCAGCGTAGATCAGACAGGGGGCACCTATGGCTACACCTTC.

The CDR3 sequence is CASSYNRGEYEQYF. The CDR3 bases are TGTGCCAGCAGTTACAACAGGGGAGAGTACGAGCAGTACTTC. V and J are TRBV6-5 and TRBJ2-7, with 7 bases that match TRBD1. From germline, CDR1 is MNHEY and CDR2 SVGAGI. Germline trimming cut 2 bases from V and 4 bases from J; bases unmatched to any gene: 5. The CDR3 extends over 14 amino acids.

This clone was seen a few times. V gene TRBV29-1 combines with J gene TRBJ1-3, with 11 bases that match TRBD1. V was pared by 5 bases and J by 2 bases, with 2 bases of the junction left unmatched. Germline V gives CDR1 SQVTM, CDR2 ANQGSEA. The CDR3 is 14 amino acids. The CDR3 nucleotides read TGCAGCGTTTGGGACAGGGGGGCTGGAAACACCATATATTTT. It is translated as CSVWDRGAGNTIYF. Full variable domain (rest looked up from reference TRBV29-1 and TRBJ1-3): SAVISQKPSRDICQRGTSLTIQCQVDSQVTMMFWYRQQPGQSLTLIATANQGSEATYESGFVIDKFPISRPNLTFSTLTVSNMSPEDSSIYLCSVWDRGAGNTIYFGEGSWLTVV.

V gene TRBV19 combines with J gene TRBJ2-7; 14 bases match TRBD2. There are 17 residues in the CDR3. With 6 bases clipped from V and 2 bases from J, the junction kept 9 bases outside the gene matches. From germline, CDR1 is LNHDA and CDR2 SQIVND (reference sequence). CDR3 nucleotide sequence: TGTGCCAGTAGCCAGGGGGGACTAGCGGGAGACACCTACGAGCAGTACTTC. This sequence encodes CASSQGGLAGDTYEQYF.

This rearrangement joins TRBV9 to TRBJ1-1; no clear D. V shed 4 bases and J shed 0 bases, with 13 bases lying between them. Germline assignment: CDR1 SGDLS and CDR2 YYNGEE. This CDR3 is 15 amino acids long. DNA of the CDR3: TGTGCCAGCAGCCTACAAGGGTCTATGAACACTGAAGCTTTCTTT. This encodes CASSLQGSMNTEAFF.

V gene TRBV7-3 combines with J gene TRBJ2-3; D may match TRBD1 or TRBD2 (5 bases each). Trimming pared 4 bases from V and 1 base from J, leaving 12 bases between. The CDR3 spans 15 residues. Germline V gives CDR1 SGHTA, CDR2 FQGTGA. The CDR3 loop reads CASSWDPSRTDTQYF. CDR3 DNA sequence: TGTGCCAGCAGCTGGGACCCATCACGCACAGATACGCAGTATTTT.

This chain uses TRBV12-3 or TRBV12-4 with TRBJ2-1; TRBD2 agrees at 9 bases. The V and J ends lost 5 bases and 9 bases, in that order; junction bases with no gene match: 5. This CDR3 spans 13 amino acids. CDR3 DNA sequence: TGTGCCAGCAGTATGGGGACTAGCCTTGAGCAGTTCTTC. Encoded protein: CASSMGTSLEQFF.

The chain couples TRBV15 to TRBJ2-6, with D tentatively TRBD1 (5 bases). The CDR3 length is 16 residues. V was cut by 3 bases and J by 2 bases, with 11 bases left in between. CDR1 and CDR2 (germline): LNHNV, YYDKDF (reference sequence). The CDR3 DNA sequence: TGTGCCACCAGCAGGACAGCCTTAACTGGGGCCAACGTCCTGACTTTC. It translates to CATSRTALTGANVLTF. Combining the CDR3 with reference TRBV15 and TRBJ2-6 gives the whole variable domain DAMVIQNPRYQVTQFGKPVTLSCSQTLNHNVMYWYQQKSSQAPKLLFHYYDKDFNNEADTPDNFQSRRPNTSFCFLDIRSPGLGDTAMYLCATSRTALTGANVLTFGAGSRLTVL.

The chain combines TRBV5-1 with TRBJ2-7; TRBD1 agrees at 7 bases. V lost 6 bases to trimming and J lost 4 bases; unmatched junction nucleotides: 7. This CDR3 region has 13 residues. The germline V gene encodes CDR1 SGHRS and CDR2 YFSETQ. As DNA, the CDR3 is TGCGCCAGCAACCGGGACAGTGGATACGAGCAGTACTTC. Translation gives CASNRDSGYEQYF.

This clone has just a few counts. The J gene is TRBJ1-3, the V gene TRBV3-1 (or the pseudogene TRBV3-2); unclear D gene. The CDR3 sequence is 16 residues long. Germline CDR1 reads LGHDT; CDR2 reads YNNKEL (reference sequence). The germline V and J ends were trimmed by 3 bases and 1 base, with 13 bases remaining between them. The CDR3 region has the DNA TGTGCCAGCAGCCATCAGACGGGCTCATCTGGAAACACCATATATTTT. Translation: CASSHQTGSSGNTIYF.

The chain couples TRBV12-3 or TRBV12-4 to TRBJ2-1; D remains unclear. V dropped 4 bases and J dropped 11 bases, with 12 bases sitting between them. This CDR3 is 12 amino acids long. CDR3 sequence (DNA): TGTGCCAGCAGTTCCACGCGCCCACAGCAGTTCTTC. Translation gives CASSSTRPQQFF.

The V call is TRBV19, the J call TRBJ2-3, with D unresolved. Germline-derived CDR1 and CDR2 are LNHDA and SQIVND (reference sequence). There are 12 residues in the CDR3. V was shortened by 3 bases and J by 6 bases, with 7 bases between the two germline ends. The DNA for the CDR3 is TGTGCCAGTAGTATCCCCAAGGATACGCAGTATTTT. It is translated as CASSIPKDTQYF.

The rearrangement uses TRBV11-2 and TRBJ1-1; no clear D gene. CDR3 length equals 13 residues. V shed 4 bases and J shed 5 bases, with 11 bases lying between them. CDR1 SGHAT and CDR2 FQNNGV come from the germline V gene. The CDR3 bases are TGTGCCAGCAGCTCCCAAAGAGGTACTGAAGCTTTCTTT. Its translation: CASSSQRGTEAFF.

V gene TRBV6-5 combines with J gene TRBJ1-2; unclear D gene. V was cut by 0 bases and J by 5 bases, with 7 bases left in between. CDR1 and CDR2 from the germline V gene are MNHEY and SVGAGI. This CDR3 contains 13 residues. CDR3 coding DNA: TGTGCCAGCAGTTACTCAGGGATTTATGGCTACACCTTC. Protein product: CASSYSGIYGYTF.